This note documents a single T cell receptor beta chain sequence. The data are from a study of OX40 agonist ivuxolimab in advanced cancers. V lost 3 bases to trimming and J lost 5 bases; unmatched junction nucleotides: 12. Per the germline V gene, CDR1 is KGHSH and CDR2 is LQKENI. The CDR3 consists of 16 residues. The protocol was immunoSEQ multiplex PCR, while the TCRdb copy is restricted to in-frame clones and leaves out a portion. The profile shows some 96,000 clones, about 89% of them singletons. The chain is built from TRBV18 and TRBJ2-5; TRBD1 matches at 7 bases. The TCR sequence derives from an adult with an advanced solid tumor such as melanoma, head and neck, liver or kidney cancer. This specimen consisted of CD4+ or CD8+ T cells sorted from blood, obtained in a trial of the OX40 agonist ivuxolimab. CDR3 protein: CASSPRQGRRQETQYF. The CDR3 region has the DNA TGTGCCAGCTCACCCCGACAGGGACGACGGCAGGAGACCCAGTACTTC.